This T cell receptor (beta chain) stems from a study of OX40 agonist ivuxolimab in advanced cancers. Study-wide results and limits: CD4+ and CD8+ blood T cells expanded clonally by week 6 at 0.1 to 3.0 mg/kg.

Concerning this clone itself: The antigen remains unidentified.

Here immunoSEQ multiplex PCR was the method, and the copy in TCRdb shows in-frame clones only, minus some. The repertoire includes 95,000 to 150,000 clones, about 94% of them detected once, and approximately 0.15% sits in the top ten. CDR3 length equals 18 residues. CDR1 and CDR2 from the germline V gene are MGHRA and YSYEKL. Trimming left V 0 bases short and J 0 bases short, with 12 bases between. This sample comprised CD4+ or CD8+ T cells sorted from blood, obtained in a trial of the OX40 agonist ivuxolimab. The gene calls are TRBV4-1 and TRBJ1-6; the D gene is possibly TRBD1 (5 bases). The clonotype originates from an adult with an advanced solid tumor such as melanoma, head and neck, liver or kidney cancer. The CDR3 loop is CASSQDGGAASYNSPLHF. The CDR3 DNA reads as TGCGCCAGCAGCCAAGACGGGGGAGCGGCCTCCTATAATTCACCCCTCCACTTT.